This T cell receptor beta chain was sequenced in a study of cytomegalovirus exposure and HLA in healthy donors. Study context: The use of the same platform for the roughly 120 validation repertoires and the approximately 670 first-cohort repertoires was reported by a later analysis.

V shed 4 bases and J shed 10 bases, with 8 bases lying between them. Looked up from germline, CDR1 is SGHNT and CDR2 is YYREEE (reference sequence). This CDR3 comprises 11 residues. As concerns this clone: The target antigen is unknown.

General study results and limits: Specificity of a few CMV-associated chains for CMV antigens was verified in vitro. According to the study, 180 or so TCR beta chains were cytomegalovirus-associated. In the 95 to 150 validation repertoires, approximately 93% of cluster scores exceeded 0, per a later analysis.

The assay was immunoSEQ multiplex PCR, and TCRdb's table has in-frame clones only and misses some. The sample includes 85,000 to 90,000 clones, roughly 96% seen only once; the top ten take over 0.7%. Sequences were obtained from PBMCs. This clonotype was sampled from a young man in good health and CMV-seronegative. The rearrangement uses TRBV5-4 and TRBJ2-2; no reliable D call. The CDR3 nucleotides are TGTGCCAGCAGCATAGACTCGGAGCTGTTTTTT. Encoded protein: CASSIDSELFF.